The next 18 T cell receptor beta chains were all read from a single sample in a study of cytomegalovirus exposure and HLA in healthy donors. The PCR was carried out with 60 Vbeta primers and 13 Jbeta primers. Using immunoSEQ multiplex PCR, the repertoire was profiled, and TCRdb retains in-frame clones only, with some absent. The repertoire holds approximately 190,000 clones, with 82% as singletons. The specimen was PBMCs. These receptors were taken from a woman younger than 35 in good health and CMV-seronegative.

The V and J genes are TRBV2 and TRBJ1-5; D remains ambiguous. The V end lost 2 bases, the J end lost 2 bases, and 10 bases lay between the germline ends. Germline CDR1 is SNHLY and CDR2 is FYNNEI. The CDR3 extends over 15 amino acids. The CDR3 protein is CASSEQVGGNQPQHF. Here the CDR3 DNA reads TGTGCCAGCAGTGAACAGGTCGGTGGCAATCAGCCCCAGCATTTT.

The chain links TRBV18 to TRBJ2-2, with TRBD2 matching 7 bases. The germline CDR1 and CDR2 sequences are KGHSH and LQKENI. The CDR3 has 15 residues. V lost 2 bases to trimming and J lost 6 bases; unmatched junction nucleotides: 6. The CDR3 bases are TGTGCCAGCTCACCAGATAGCGGGCCCGCCGGGGAGCTGTTTTTT. This translates into CASSPDSGPAGELFF.

This clone was counted once. Germline and junction disagree at one end, which may indicate a read error. The V gene is TRBV30, the J gene TRBJ2-5; TRBD1 aligns across 8 bases. The J call may be incorrect, as the DNA end agrees better with TRBJ2-7. Germline CDR1 reads GTSNPN; CDR2 reads SVGIG (reference sequence). The CDR3 sequence is 16 residues long. CDR3: CAWSAHRGFVSNEQYF. The CDR3 DNA is TGTGCCTGGAGTGCCCACAGGGGGTTCGTCTCCAACGAGCAGTACTTC.

The V gene is TRBV27, the J gene TRBJ1-1, with 11 bases aligning to TRBD1. Germline V gene data show CDR1 as MNHEY and CDR2 as SMNVEV (reference sequence). Losses at the gene ends were 3 bases for V and 7 bases for J; bases not matched to a gene: 7. The CDR3 covers 15 residues. CDR3 bases: TGTGCCAGCAGTTTTGGTGCGGGACAGGGGGATGAAGCTTTCTTT. It specifies CASSFGAGQGDEAFF.

V and J are TRBV7-2 and TRBJ2-7; TRBD2 aligns across 9 bases. Germline values: CDR1 SGHTA, CDR2 FQGNSA. With V trimmed by 3 bases and J by 6 bases, 9 bases remained unmatched. The CDR3 loop spans 15 amino acids. The CDR3 loop reads CASSFNPGLAPEQYF. CDR3 DNA sequence: TGTGCCAGCAGCTTCAACCCGGGACTAGCACCCGAGCAGTACTTC. Variable domain in full (rest from reference TRBV7-2 and TRBJ2-7): GAGVSQSPSNKVTEKGKDVELRCDPISGHTALYWYRQSLGQGLEFLIYFQGNSAPDKSGLPSDRFSAERTGGSVSTLTIQRTQQEDSAVYLCASSFNPGLAPEQYFGPGTRLTVT.

CDR3 residues: CASSLALPLVAEAFF. The CDR3 DNA follows: TGTGCCAGCAGCTTAGCGCTACCCTTAGTTGCTGAAGCTTTCTTT. V is TRBV7-9 and J is TRBJ1-1; D gene uncertain. There are 15 residues in the CDR3. V lost 0 bases to trimming and J lost 6 bases, with 14 bases between them. Germline loops: CDR1 SEHNR, CDR2 FQNEAQ (reference sequence).

The J gene is TRBJ1-1, the V gene TRBV6-5; the match to TRBD1 covers 7 bases. From germline, CDR1 is MNHEY and CDR2 SVGAGI. CDR3 length: 15 residues. After removal of 5 bases from V and 5 bases from J, the junction contained 11 bases not matched to a gene. The CDR3 spells CASSTRQGRGTEAFF. DNA for the CDR3: TGTGCCAGCAGTACGAGACAGGGACGGGGGACTGAAGCTTTCTTT.

The chain uses TRBV28 and TRBJ2-7; 7 bases map to TRBD1. The CDR3 has 13 residues. The junction had 7 bases not matched to a gene; V was cut back by 4 bases and J by 7 bases. The germline V gene has CDR1 MDHEN and CDR2 SYDVKM. CDR3 sequence: CASSYGDSYEQYF. The CDR3 DNA reads as TGTGCCAGCAGTTACGGGGACAGCTATGAGCAGTACTTC.

The chain uses TRBV5-1 and TRBJ1-5; a weak D match, TRBD1 (5 bases). Trimming took off 0 bases at V and 0 bases at J, with 13 bases between the two ends. This CDR3 region has 17 residues. Germline-derived CDR1 and CDR2 are SGHRS and YFSETQ. In nucleotides, the CDR3 is TGCGCCAGCAGCTTGGGCGACCAGGGTAATAGCAATCAGCCCCAGCATTTT. Its protein product is CASSLGDQGNSNQPQHF. Looking up the rest from reference TRBV5-1 and TRBJ1-5 gives the full variable domain: KAGVTQTPRYLIKTRGQQVTLSCSPISGHRSVSWYQQTPGQGLQFLFEYFSETQRNKGNFPGRFSGRQFSNSRSEMNVSTLELGDSALYLCASSLGDQGNSNQPQHFGDGTRLSIL.

The rearrangement joins TRBV19 to TRBJ1-2; the D gene is possibly TRBD1 (5 bases). There are 13 residues in the CDR3. V gave up 5 bases and J gave up 6 bases, with 13 bases separating them. Germline loops: CDR1 LNHDA, CDR2 SQIVND (reference sequence). The CDR3 loop reads CASSHPTVHGYTF. The CDR3 coding sequence is TGTGCCAGTAGTCACCCGACAGTCCATGGCTACACCTTC.

This chain connects TRBV5-1 to TRBJ2-7, with a possible D match to TRBD1 (5 bases). The germline V and J ends were trimmed by 0 bases and 5 bases, with 15 bases remaining between them. Per germline, CDR1 SGHRS and CDR2 YFSETQ. The CDR3 covers 15 residues. CDR3 region: CASSLGPGKLDEQYF. As DNA, the CDR3 is TGCGCCAGCAGCTTGGGTCCAGGGAAGTTAGACGAGCAGTACTTC.

This sequence joins TRBV11-2 and TRBJ2-5; 9 nucleotides match TRBD1. Germline V gene lookup returns CDR1 SGHAT and CDR2 FQNNGV. With 5 bases clipped from V and 5 bases from J, the junction kept 6 bases outside the gene matches. The CDR3 has 14 residues. The CDR3 DNA reads as TGTGCCAGCAGCCCTGGGACAGGGCTGGAGACCCAGTACTTC. Protein product: CASSPGTGLETQYF.

V and J are TRBV27 and TRBJ1-1; D is ambiguous. The germline gives CDR1 MNHEY, CDR2 SMNVEV (reference sequence). The CDR3 totals 13 residues. Trimming removed 2 bases from V and 2 bases from J, with 6 bases in between. The CDR3 DNA sequence: TGTGCCAGCAGTTTACAAATTAACACTGAAGCTTTCTTT. Residues: CASSLQINTEAFF.

This chain connects TRBV7-9 to TRBJ2-7, with TRBD1 matching 8 bases. The CDR3 contains 15 residues. Germline values: CDR1 SEHNR, CDR2 FQNEAQ (reference sequence). V lost 5 bases and J lost 5; bases outside the gene matches: 11. CDR3: CASSKTRTGFNEQYF. In DNA, the CDR3 is TGTGCCAGCAGCAAAACGAGGACAGGGTTCAACGAGCAGTACTTC.

The J gene is TRBJ2-1, the V gene TRBV5-1; TRBD1 matches at 10 bases. This CDR3 has 14 amino acids. Trimming removed 6 bases from V and 7 bases from J; junction bases left unmatched: 7. The V gene's germline CDR1 is SGHRS and CDR2 YFSETQ. In DNA, the CDR3 is TGCGCCAGCACGGCGGACAGGGGGACGAATGAGCAGTTCTTC. The encoded protein is CASTADRGTNEQFF.

This clone came up once. The gene calls are TRBV18 and TRBJ2-7; no clear D. The CDR3 extends over 11 amino acids. The V and J ends lost 8 bases and 4 bases respectively, with 9 bases between them. Germline loops: CDR1 KGHSH, CDR2 LQKENI. The CDR3 DNA reads as TGTGCCAGCCGCGAGGCGTACGAGCAGTACTTC. It codes for CASREAYEQYF.

This chain links TRBV6-5 with TRBJ1-1, with 9 bases matching TRBD1. The CDR3 has 15 residues. The ends lost 8 bases at V and 4 bases at J; junction bases unmatched: 11. CDR1 and CDR2 from the germline V gene are MNHEY and SVGAGI. CDR3 DNA sequence: TGTGCCAGCTCCGACAGGGGGACTCGGCCCACTGAAGCTTTCTTT. It specifies CASSDRGTRPTEAFF.

The rearrangement joins TRBV7-9 to TRBJ1-1; D possibly corresponds to TRBD1 (5 bases). Germline-derived CDR1 and CDR2 are SEHNR and FQNEAQ (reference sequence). The ends were cut back, 3 bases at V and 5 bases at J, with 22 bases in the middle. This CDR3 comprises 17 residues. The CDR3 DNA is TGTGCCAGCAGCTTCAGCCTTCGGGCAGGGATCTGGACTGAAGCTTTCTTT. Protein product: CASSFSLRAGIWTEAFF.